These 8 T cell receptor beta chains originate from one sample sequenced in a study of cytomegalovirus exposure and HLA in healthy donors. The PCR ran on 60 Vbeta and 13 Jbeta primers. Data came from immunoSEQ multiplex PCR; TCRdb stores just in-frame clones and leaves some out. The data hold approximately 79,000 clones, with around 77% observed a single time. What was sequenced was PBMCs. These receptors came from a boy between 10 and 17 years old in good health and CMV-seronegative.

V usage is TRBV9 and J usage is TRBJ1-1; D is ambiguous. There are 13 residues in the CDR3. V lost 4 bases to trimming and J lost 8 bases, with 15 bases between them. CDR1 and CDR2 from the germline V gene are SGDLS and YYNGEE. The CDR3 loop reads CASSSPPAVEAFF. The CDR3 DNA reads as TGTGCCAGCAGCTCCCCCCCGGCGGTAGAAGCTTTCTTT.

This chain joins TRBV29-1 and TRBJ2-2; 8 bases are a match to TRBD1. CDR1 is SQVTM, CDR2 ANQGSEA, per germline. V was pared by 6 bases and J by 3 bases, with 6 bases of the junction left unmatched. This CDR3 region has 14 residues. The DNA for the CDR3 is TGCAGCGTGAAATCACAGGGGGACACCGGGGAGCTGTTTTTT. It specifies CSVKSQGDTGELFF.

V is TRBV7-2 and J is TRBJ2-1, with D possibly being TRBD1 (7 bases). CDR1 and CDR2 from the germline V gene are SGHTA and FQGNSA. The CDR3 contains 15 residues. The V end was cut by 5 bases, the J end by 2 bases, with 13 bases between. The CDR3, as DNA: TGTGCCAGCAGCCGCGGGACAGCAGCCTACAATGAGCAGTTCTTC. Protein product: CASSRGTAAYNEQFF.

This chain links TRBV27 with TRBJ2-1; D unresolved. Trimming removed 0 bases at V and 5 bases at J, with 5 bases between. This CDR3 is 13 amino acids long. CDR1 is MNHEY and CDR2 is SMNVEV in the germline V gene (reference sequence). CDR3 coding DNA: TGTGCCAGCAGTTTATCATCCAACAATGAGCAGTTCTTC. Translating gives CASSLSSNNEQFF.

The chain has TRBV4-1 and TRBJ1-5, with 8 bases lining up with TRBD1. Looked up from germline, CDR1 is MGHRA and CDR2 is YSYEKL. Trimming at V came to 1 base and at J to 4 bases, leaving 6 bases not matched to a gene. The CDR3 length is 16 residues. CDR3 sequence: CASSQGWTGFNQPQHF. In nucleotides, the CDR3 is TGCGCCAGCAGCCAAGGGTGGACAGGGTTTAATCAGCCCCAGCATTTT.

The rearrangement joins TRBV4-3 to TRBJ1-2; 8 nucleotides agree with TRBD1. The CDR3 spans 16 residues. Germline V gene lookup returns CDR1 LGHNA and CDR2 YSLEER. Germline trimming cut 0 bases from V and 4 bases from J; bases unmatched to any gene: 7. Here the CDR3 reads CASSQDSYRGTYGYTF. CDR3 nucleotides: TGCGCCAGCAGCCAAGATAGTTACAGGGGGACCTATGGCTACACCTTC.

This sequence joins TRBV7-2 and TRBJ2-1, with D tentatively TRBD1 (6 bases). The germline gives CDR1 SGHTA, CDR2 FQGNSA. V shed 4 bases and J shed 4 bases, with 17 bases lying between them. The CDR3 is made up of 16 amino acids. This CDR3 is CASSSTALQGYNEQFF. The CDR3 DNA follows: TGTGCCAGCAGCTCCACGGCTTTACAGGGTTACAATGAGCAGTTCTTC.

This rearrangement joins TRBV19 to TRBJ2-4, with TRBD2 identical over 11 bases. Germline values: CDR1 LNHDA, CDR2 SQIVND (reference sequence). V dropped 5 bases and J dropped 5; count of bases not matched to a gene: 2. This CDR3 is built from 14 residues. The CDR3 DNA follows: TGTGCCAGTAGTCTGGGACTAGCGGAAAACATTCAGTACTTC. Translated: CASSLGLAENIQYF. The entire variable domain, with the rest obtained from reference TRBV19 and TRBJ2-4, is as follows: DGGITQSPKYLFRKEGQNVTLSCEQNLNHDAMYWYRQDPGQGLRLIYYSQIVNDFQKGDIAEGYSVSREKKESFPLTVTSAQKNPTAFYLCASSLGLAENIQYFGAGTRLSVL.